Listed here is a single T cell receptor beta chain. Original methodology: Amplification from reference gene primers served as the basis for estimated nucleated cell counts. Profiled with immunoSEQ multiplex PCR; TCRdb holds only in-frame clones, not every one. The V and J calls and clone size are taken from that table; D and trimming were inferred from the DNA. This table holds about 220,000 clones, 82% found once. The length of the CDR3 is 15 residues. Germline lookup yields CDR1 MNHEY and CDR2 SMNVEV (reference sequence). The V gene lost 2 bases and the J gene lost 3 bases, with 11 bases spanning the gap. The data derive from a study of blood T cell repertoires in COVID-19. The overall study: COVID-19 samples collected from the United States, Italy and Spain covered acute and convalescent phases. In each case, the material was cDNA or gDNA derived from T cells, B-cell-depleted T cells, or PBMCs.

The sequencing input was peripheral blood. The V call is TRBV27, the J call TRBJ1-5; weak D call: TRBD1 (6 bases). The sequence came from an elderly woman with acute or convalescent COVID-19. CDR3 region: CASSLGGASNQPQHF. In nucleotides, the CDR3 is TGTGCCAGCAGTTTAGGGGGGGCCTCCAATCAGCCCCAGCATTTT.